These 21 T cell receptor beta chains were sequenced from one sample in a study of blood T cell repertoires in COVID-19. The data were produced by immunoSEQ multiplex PCR, yet TCRdb's version contains in-frame clones alone and is incomplete. The sample holds roughly 120,000 clones, roughly nine tenths seen once. The sequenced material came from peripheral blood. The origin of the receptors is a man aged 55-75 years with COVID-19, enrolled during active disease.

This sequence joins TRBV5-1 and TRBJ2-1; D not resolved. V shed 1 base and J shed 5 bases, with 13 bases lying between them. From germline, CDR1 is SGHRS and CDR2 YFSETQ. The CDR3 sequence is 15 residues long. In DNA form, the CDR3 reads TGCGCCAGCAGCTTGCACCATCTAGGAAACAATGAGCAGTTCTTC. As protein: CASSLHHLGNNEQFF.

This clone was found once. The chain has TRBV5-1 and TRBJ2-1, with TRBD2 identical over 9 bases. Germline assignment: CDR1 SGHRS and CDR2 YFSETQ. V was clipped by 4 bases and J by 0 bases; unmatched bases: 2. This CDR3 has 15 residues. The CDR3 coding sequence is TGCGCCAGCAGCCTAGCGGGAAGCTCCTACAATGAGCAGTTCTTC. It translates to CASSLAGSSYNEQFF.

The chain carries TRBV27 and TRBJ1-2; a weak D match, TRBD1 (5 bases). The CDR3 is made up of 14 amino acids. Deletions cut 1 base from V and 6 bases from J, with 12 bases between. Germline V lookup: CDR1 MNHEY, CDR2 SMNVEV (reference sequence). This chain's CDR3 is CASSLYGGINGYTF. The CDR3 nucleotides read TGTGCCAGCAGTTTATATGGGGGGATAAATGGCTACACCTTC.

This chain uses TRBV6-5 with TRBJ1-2, with 7 positions matching TRBD1. This CDR3 is 14 amino acids long. Germline CDR1 and CDR2: MNHEY and SVGAGI. The V and J ends lost 4 bases and 7 bases, in that order; junction bases with no gene match: 9. The CDR3 sequence is CASSSESGGRGYTF. DNA for the CDR3: TGTGCCAGCAGTTCCGAATCAGGGGGTCGTGGCTACACCTTC.

V is TRBV10-3 and J is TRBJ1-2; 7 nucleotides align to TRBD1. From germline, CDR1 is ENHRY and CDR2 SYGVKD. The CDR3 contains 13 residues. V gave up 11 bases and J gave up 3 bases; unmatched junction bases: 9. The CDR3 sequence: CASLDREDYGYTF. The CDR3 bases are TGTGCCTCACTAGACAGGGAGGACTATGGCTACACCTTC.

The chain couples TRBV19 to TRBJ1-6; 7 positions match TRBD1. This CDR3 has 16 amino acids. CDR1 LNHDA and CDR2 SQIVND come from the germline V gene (reference sequence). V lost 5 bases to trimming and J lost 5 bases; unmatched junction nucleotides: 9. CDR3 sequence: CASSPAGTADNSPLHF. CDR3 DNA sequence: TGTGCCAGTAGTCCCGCCGGGACAGCAGATAATTCACCCCTCCACTTT. The entire variable domain, with the rest obtained from reference TRBV19 and TRBJ1-6, is as follows: DGGITQSPKYLFRKEGQNVTLSCEQNLNHDAMYWYRQDPGQGLRLIYYSQIVNDFQKGDIAEGYSVSREKKESFPLTVTSAQKNPTAFYLCASSPAGTADNSPLHFGNGTRLTVT.

The V gene is TRBV10-3, the J gene TRBJ1-1; 8 bases are shared with TRBD1. The CDR3 extends over 14 amino acids. V shed 5 bases and J 2 bases; nucleotides not matched to a gene: 4. Germline loops: CDR1 ENHRY, CDR2 SYGVKD. CDR3 sequence: CAISSGQGNTEAFF. In DNA form, the CDR3 reads TGTGCCATCAGTTCTGGACAGGGTAACACTGAAGCTTTCTTT.

This sequence joins TRBV5-1 and TRBJ2-2; D call uncertain. The ends were cut back, 4 bases at V and 9 bases at J, with 7 bases in the middle. The germline V gene has CDR1 SGHRS and CDR2 YFSETQ. There are 11 residues in the CDR3. CDR3 DNA sequence: TGCGCCAGCAGCCCCGAGCGGGAGCTGTTTTTT. This codes for CASSPERELFF.

This rearrangement joins TRBV30 to TRBJ1-3, with no clear D. The V end lost 4 bases, the J end lost 0 bases, and 13 bases lay between the germline ends. Germline values: CDR1 GTSNPN, CDR2 SVGIG (reference sequence). The CDR3 has 15 amino acids. The CDR3 loop reads CAWIMRTFSGNTIYF. In DNA, the CDR3 is TGTGCCTGGATAATGAGAACTTTCTCTGGAAACACCATATATTTT.

The V call is TRBV6-5, the J call TRBJ1-2; D remains ambiguous. Trimming cost V 0 bases and J 10 bases, with 21 bases left between them. This CDR3 comprises 16 residues. Germline V CDR1 and CDR2: MNHEY, SVGAGI. This CDR3 reads CASSYSMGRLRTYYTF. As DNA, the CDR3 is TGTGCCAGCAGTTACTCGATGGGGAGGCTCCGGACTTACTACACCTTC.

The V and J genes are TRBV24-1 and TRBJ2-7; D ambiguous. Germline V CDR1 and CDR2: KGHDR, SFDVKD. The CDR3 extends over 14 amino acids. Deletions cut 3 bases from V and 4 bases from J, with 12 bases between. CDR3 nucleotides: TGTGCCACCAGTGATCCGGCCGGAGCATACGAGCAGTACTTC. Translating it yields CATSDPAGAYEQYF.

The chain employs TRBV7-3 and TRBJ2-5, with D possibly matching TRBD2 (6 bases). CDR1 SGHTA and CDR2 FQGTGA come from the germline V gene. The length of the CDR3 is 15 residues. The ends were cut back, 5 bases at V and 1 base at J, with 14 bases in the middle. CDR3 sequence: CASSPRQGGQETQYF. CDR3 bases: TGTGCCAGCAGCCCACGGCAGGGAGGCCAAGAGACCCAGTACTTC.

The rearrangement joins TRBV9 to TRBJ2-7; 8 bases agree with TRBD1. Germline V CDR1 and CDR2: SGDLS, YYNGEE. V was pared by 4 bases and J by 0 bases, with 6 bases of the junction left unmatched. This CDR3 has 15 amino acids. The chain's CDR3 is CASSPQGASSYEQYF. Here the CDR3 DNA reads TGTGCCAGCAGCCCTCAGGGGGCCTCCTCCTACGAGCAGTACTTC. The complete variable domain, with remaining parts taken from reference TRBV9 and TRBJ2-7, reads DSGVTQTPKHLITATGQRVTLRCSPRSGDLSVYWYQQSLDQGLQFLIQYYNGEERAKGNILERFSAQQFPDLHSELNLSSLELGDSALYFCASSPQGASSYEQYFGPGTRLTVT.

The chain has TRBV11-3 and TRBJ2-7; tentatively, D is TRBD1 (5 bases). Trimming removed 2 bases from V and 3 bases from J, with 23 bases in between. The CDR3 covers 18 residues. Germline CDR1 SGHNT, CDR2 YENEEA. The CDR3 protein is CASSLSQGSSAEFYEQYF. The CDR3 bases are TGTGCCAGCAGCTTATCGCAGGGTTCGTCGGCGGAGTTCTACGAGCAGTACTTC.

The chain couples TRBV4-3 to TRBJ2-7; 8 nucleotides align to TRBD2. CDR3 size: 16 residues. Trimming at V came to 0 bases and at J to 0 bases, leaving 4 bases not matched to a gene. Germline V CDR1 and CDR2: LGHNA, YSLEER. The CDR3 coding sequence is TGCGCCAGCAGCCAAGAGGCTAGCGGGTTCTCCTACGAGCAGTACTTC. Protein: CASSQEASGFSYEQYF.

V and J are TRBV30 and TRBJ1-3; 8 nucleotides agree with TRBD1. CDR1 and CDR2 (germline): GTSNPN, SVGIG (reference sequence). V lost 0 bases to trimming and J lost 1 base; unmatched junction nucleotides: 2. The CDR3 consists of 15 residues. CDR3 residues: CAWSVYRGSGNTIYF. CDR3 coding DNA: TGTGCCTGGAGTGTGTACAGGGGGTCTGGAAACACCATATATTTT.

The chain carries TRBV19 and TRBJ2-5; 10 bases match TRBD1. The CDR3 has 16 residues. CDR1 and CDR2 from the germline V gene are LNHDA and SQIVND (reference sequence). V was clipped by 5 bases and J by 4 bases; unmatched bases: 10. The CDR3 reads CASSPTPGQGTETQYF. The DNA for the CDR3 is TGTGCCAGTAGTCCAACCCCGGGACAGGGGACAGAGACCCAGTACTTC.

V gene TRBV28 combines with J gene TRBJ2-3; 8 bases agree with TRBD2. There are 17 residues in the CDR3. CDR1 and CDR2 (germline): MDHEN, SYDVKM. V dropped 2 bases and J dropped 0; count of bases not matched to a gene: 7. The CDR3 region is CASSLQLAALSTDTQYF. CDR3 coding DNA: TGTGCCAGCAGTTTACAACTAGCGGCTCTGAGCACAGATACGCAGTATTTT.

The chain couples TRBV15 to TRBJ2-2; 8 bases align to TRBD1. Per germline, CDR1 LNHNV and CDR2 YYDKDF (reference sequence). The V segment lost 3 bases and the J segment 7 bases; nucleotides outside the gene matches: 7. The CDR3 has 15 residues. The CDR3 loop is CATSSPQGANGELFF. CDR3 bases: TGTGCCACCAGCAGTCCTCAGGGGGCAAACGGGGAGCTGTTTTTT.

The chain links TRBV11-3 to TRBJ2-6; 7 nucleotides agree with TRBD1. This CDR3 contains 16 residues. V lost 6 bases, J lost 0 bases, and 5 bases stayed unmatched. Germline V lookup: CDR1 SGHNT, CDR2 YENEEA. Here the CDR3 DNA reads TGTGCCAGCAGTCCCGGGACAGACTCTGGGGCCAACGTCCTGACTTTC. Its protein is CASSPGTDSGANVLTF.

The V and J genes are TRBV5-1 and TRBJ1-1, with 7 bases matching TRBD1. The CDR3 totals 14 residues. CDR1 SGHRS and CDR2 YFSETQ come from the germline V gene. V shed 3 bases and J 2 bases; nucleotides not matched to a gene: 4. CDR3 amino acids: CASSWGTANTEAFF. The CDR3 bases are TGCGCCAGCAGCTGGGGGACAGCAAACACTGAAGCTTTCTTT.